This TCR beta chain was sequenced for a study of post-analysis software for immune sequencing data. In the study overall: Relapsing-remitting, secondary progressive and progressive-relapsing multiple sclerosis were all included among the disease courses. Findings of the study overall: Patients showed TRBV5-6, TRBV5-1 and TRBV20-1 among five TRBV segments more frequent than in controls. Multiple sclerosis patients showed significantly lower normalized Chao1 diversity than controls did. Under F measure analysis, samples from one preparation batch co-clustered strongly.

The TCR beta cDNA libraries contained unique molecular identifiers. From around 1 to 9.1 million T cells, 500,000 or so cDNA molecules were obtained. TCRdb re-called the PCR reads through MiXCR, storing one row per CDR3 protein. The table shows about 620,000 distinct CDR3 sequences, with 44% occurring only once. Comments on this clonotype: What it recognizes is unknown.

After removal of 1 base from V and 0 bases from J, the junction contained 3 bases not matched to a gene. Germline V lookup: CDR1 SEHNR, CDR2 FQNEAQ (reference sequence). The CDR3 is made up of 16 amino acids. The clonotype originates from a girl under 18 with multiple sclerosis. Input material: blood. This chain uses TRBV7-9 with TRBJ2-5, with 9 nucleotides matching TRBD1. CDR3 in DNA: TGTGCCAGCAGCTTAGATGGGACAGGGAACCAAGAGACCCAGTACTTC. This codes for CASSLDGTGNQETQYF.